Listed here are 20 T cell receptor beta chains from one sample, sequenced in a study of T cells in Graves' hyperthyroidism and ophthalmopathy. The CDR3 regions of TCR beta were amplified from RNA transcripts. In the first-round RT-PCR of the TCR CDR3, the HTBI primer set was used. TCRdb re-called the multiplex PCR reads through MiXCR, storing one row per CDR3 protein. The data contain 600,000 or so distinct CDR3 sequences, roughly 15% of them singletons. The sequenced sample was blood. The receptors shown here come from a woman younger than 45 with Graves' hyperthyroidism.

This clonotype occurred many times. The chain carries TRBV12-3 or TRBV12-4 and TRBJ2-7; unclear D gene. Trimming shortened V by 5 bases and J by 5 bases, and 13 bases separated the two germline ends. This CDR3 has 13 amino acids. The CDR3 here is CASSPLSRHEQYF. DNA of the CDR3: TGTGCCAGCAGTCCCCTTAGCAGGCACGAGCAGTACTTC.

In this sample, this clonotype turned up a few times. The J gene is TRBJ1-6, the V gene TRBV11-2; 10 bases align to TRBD1. Germline trimming cut 4 bases from V and 6 bases from J; bases unmatched to any gene: 6. The CDR3 has 16 residues. Germline loops: CDR1 SGHAT, CDR2 FQNNGV. CDR3 DNA sequence: TGTGCCAGCAGCTCCCTGGACAGGGGGATTAATTCACCCCTCCACTTT. Translation: CASSSLDRGINSPLHF.

A remark on this clonotype: Given the absence of the conserved phenylalanine or tryptophan at the CDR3 end, a read error is likely. The V and J genes are TRBV20-1 and TRBJ2-5, with D unresolved. This CDR3 region has 13 residues. The germline V and J ends were trimmed by 0 bases and 0 bases, with 5 bases remaining between them. CDR1 is DFQATT and CDR2 is SNEGSKA in the germline V gene (reference sequence). Here the CDR3 DNA reads TGCAGTGCTAGAGACGACAACCAAGAGACCCAGTACCTC. Protein product: CSARDDNQETQYL.

This clonotype was observed a few times. Here the CDR3 DNA reads TGCAGCGAGAGGGGCCGGGGAAGGGATTCACCCCTCCACTTT. Translation gives CSERGRGRDSPLHF. The rearrangement links TRBV20-1 to TRBJ1-6; D might be TRBD1 (5 bases). Germline CDR1 reads DFQATT; CDR2 reads SNEGSKA (reference sequence). The CDR3 extends over 14 amino acids.

This sequence joins TRBV4-1 and TRBJ2-1, with 13 positions matching TRBD2. J gave up 10 bases and V 3 bases, and 6 bases lay outside the gene matches. Germline V lookup: CDR1 MGHRA, CDR2 YSYEKL. This CDR3 has 15 amino acids. The CDR3 loop is CASSHMTSGRSEQFF. DNA for the CDR3: TGCGCCAGCAGCCATATGACTAGCGGGAGGTCCGAGCAGTTCTTC.

This clonotype has ten or more counts. This sequence joins TRBV28 and TRBJ2-7; perhaps TRBD1 as D (6 bases). The CDR3 extends over 12 amino acids. The germline V gene has CDR1 MDHEN and CDR2 SYDVKM. The ends were cut back, 5 bases at V and 6 bases at J, with 11 bases in the middle. CDR3 sequence: CASSLRQAEQYF. CDR3 DNA sequence: TGTGCCAGCAGTCTCAGACAGGCCGAGCAGTACTTC.

This clonotype occurred many times. The V gene is TRBV7-6, the J gene TRBJ2-1; 12 nucleotides line up with TRBD2. The CDR3 contains 15 residues. V lost 5 bases, J lost 9 bases, and 8 bases stayed unmatched. Germline loops: CDR1 SGHVS, CDR2 FNYEAQ. CDR3 region: CASSPGTSGRVEQFF. The CDR3 DNA follows: TGTGCCAGCAGCCCAGGGACTAGCGGGCGTGTTGAGCAGTTCTTC.

V and J are TRBV12-3 or TRBV12-4 and TRBJ2-1; maybe TRBD2 (5 bases). Trimming removed 3 bases from V and 10 bases from J, with 13 bases in between. The CDR3 has 13 amino acids. CDR3 residues: CASSLNLAGEQFF. The CDR3 region has the DNA TGTGCCAGCAGTTTGAACCTCGCGGGCGAGCAGTTCTTC.

The V call is TRBV7-3, the J call TRBJ1-1; the match to TRBD1 covers 12 bases. Germline CDR1 SGHTA, CDR2 FQGTGA. After removal of 5 bases from V and 7 bases from J, the junction contained 5 bases not matched to a gene. The CDR3 length is 14 residues. The DNA of the CDR3 is TGTGCCAGCAGCCGGGACAGGGGGCATGATGAAGCTTTCTTT. It is translated as CASSRDRGHDEAFF.

V gene TRBV9 combines with J gene TRBJ1-6; D ambiguous. CDR3 length: 16 amino acids. CDR1 SGDLS and CDR2 YYNGEE come from the germline V gene. Between the trimmed V and J ends, which lost 4 bases and 8 bases, there was a span of 19 bases. CDR3 in amino acids: CASSPHPVPEYSPLHF. CDR3 bases: TGTGCCAGCAGCCCCCACCCAGTGCCGGAGTATTCACCCCTCCACTTT.

This clonotype has only a few counts. The chain combines TRBV15 with TRBJ2-2; 10 nucleotides agree with TRBD2. Germline lookup yields CDR1 LNHNV and CDR2 YYDKDF (reference sequence). The trim removed 2 bases at V and 5 bases at J, leaving 2 bases unmatched. This CDR3 has 15 residues. This chain's CDR3 is CATSRLAGATGELFF. In DNA form, the CDR3 reads TGTGCCACCAGCAGACTAGCGGGAGCGACCGGGGAGCTGTTTTTT.

The rearrangement joins TRBV5-6 to TRBJ2-7; the match to TRBD2 covers 10 bases. The V segment lost 3 bases and the J segment 3 bases; nucleotides outside the gene matches: 3. The CDR3 is made up of 14 amino acids. Germline V lookup: CDR1 SGHDT, CDR2 YYEEEE. CDR3 residues: CASSYGTSVYEQYF. In nucleotides, the CDR3 is TGTGCCAGCAGCTACGGGACTAGCGTCTACGAGCAGTACTTC.

The rearrangement joins TRBV14 to TRBJ2-1; 10 positions agree with TRBD2. CDR1 and CDR2 (germline): SGHDN, FVKESK. The length of the CDR3 is 15 residues. V was pared by 1 base and J by 6 bases, with 3 bases of the junction left unmatched. The CDR3 coding sequence is TGTGCCAGCAGCCAAGTTCGACTAGCGGGCAATGAGCAGTTCTTC. It specifies CASSQVRLAGNEQFF. Complete variable domain (other parts from reference TRBV14 and TRBJ2-1): EAGVTQFPSHSVIEKGQTVTLRCDPISGHDNLYWYRRVMGKEIKFLLHFVKESKQDESGMPNNRFLAERTGGTYSTLKVQPAELEDSGVYFCASSQVRLAGNEQFFGPGTRLTVL.

Many counts were recorded for this clonotype. The chain is built from TRBV27 and TRBJ1-1; D unclear. Trimming took 4 bases from V and 1 from J, leaving 7 bases between them. Germline assignment: CDR1 MNHEY and CDR2 SMNVEV (reference sequence). The CDR3 sequence is 13 residues long. The DNA for the CDR3 is TGTGCCAGCAGTTGGGTGGCGAACACTGAAGCTTTCTTT. This encodes CASSWVANTEAFF.

The J gene is TRBJ2-1, the V gene TRBV20-1, with TRBD1 as a possible D gene (6 bases). CDR1 is DFQATT and CDR2 is SNEGSKA in the germline V gene (reference sequence). This CDR3 contains 15 residues. V lost 6 bases and J 3 bases, leaving 18 bases between the germline ends. The CDR3 DNA is TGCAGTGCGCGAGAGAGGCAGGGGATCTACAATGAGCAGTTCTTC. It is translated as CSARERQGIYNEQFF.

The V and J genes are TRBV5-1 and TRBJ2-7; 11 bases are shared with TRBD1. Per the germline V gene, CDR1 is SGHRS and CDR2 is YFSETQ. V lost 4 bases, J lost 5 bases, and 5 bases stayed unmatched. The CDR3 sequence is 14 residues long. CDR3 coding DNA: TGCGCCAGCAGCCCGGGACAGGGGGGGGACGAGCAGTACTTC. It is translated as CASSPGQGGDEQYF.

The sample holds many counts of this clonotype. The chain recombines TRBV18 with TRBJ2-1, with D possibly matching TRBD1 (5 bases). V gave up 2 bases and J gave up 6 bases, with 14 bases separating them. CDR1 is KGHSH, CDR2 LQKENI, per germline. The CDR3 consists of 15 residues. The CDR3 sequence: CASSPKNTGTNEQFF. CDR3 in DNA: TGTGCCAGCTCACCAAAGAACACAGGTACCAATGAGCAGTTCTTC.

At least ten counts were recorded for this clonotype. The chain employs TRBV18 and TRBJ2-5, with D possibly being TRBD2 (5 bases). Trimming removed 5 bases at V and 4 bases at J, with 11 bases between. The CDR3 spans 13 residues. From germline, CDR1 is KGHSH and CDR2 LQKENI. The CDR3 loop reads CASSKRAGETQYF. DNA for the CDR3: TGTGCCAGCTCAAAGAGGGCCGGAGAGACCCAGTACTTC. Full variable domain (remainder filled in from reference TRBV18 and TRBJ2-5): NAGVMQNPRHLVRRRGQEARLRCSPMKGHSHVYWYRQLPEEGLKFMVYLQKENIIDESGMPKERFSAEFPKEGPSILRIQQVVRGDSAAYFCASSKRAGETQYFGPGTRLLVL.

This clonotype was counted ten times or more. This rearrangement joins TRBV7-2 to TRBJ2-3, with a weak D call TRBD1 (6 bases). The CDR3 runs 14 residues. The germline V and J ends were trimmed by 4 bases and 4 bases, with 12 bases remaining between them. Looked up from germline, CDR1 is SGHTA and CDR2 is FQGNSA. CDR3 coding DNA: TGTGCCAGCAGCTCAAATACAGGGTCAGATACGCAGTATTTT. This encodes CASSSNTGSDTQYF.

This clonotype was seen a handful of times. This rearrangement joins TRBV15 to TRBJ2-1, with 10 bases fitting TRBD2. This CDR3 comprises 15 residues. The V segment lost 4 bases and the J segment 5 bases; nucleotides outside the gene matches: 5. The germline V gene encodes CDR1 LNHNV and CDR2 YYDKDF (reference sequence). This chain's CDR3 is CATSTSLAGDNEQFF. The CDR3 DNA is TGTGCCACCAGCACAAGCCTAGCGGGAGACAATGAGCAGTTCTTC.